This entry lists 27 T cell receptor beta chains sequenced from one sample in a study of T-cell reconstitution after alpha-beta-depleted transplantation in children. Preparing the TCRbeta library involved the use of unique molecular identifiers. TCRdb reanalysed the PCR reads using MiXCR and keeps one entry per CDR3 protein. The data contain about 240,000 distinct CDR3 sequences, more than 20% of them seen just once; the ten biggest clones take up about 2.8%. The sample here was PBMCs, taken before TCRalphabeta/CD19-depleted stem cell transplant. These receptors originate from a girl aged 2 to 10 with Fanconi anemia, due to receive a stem cell transplant.

V and J are TRBV20-1 and TRBJ2-5; 12 bases agree with TRBD2. The CDR3 sequence is 14 residues long. Per germline, CDR1 DFQATT and CDR2 SNEGSKA (reference sequence). Trimming at V came to 5 bases and at J to 1 base, leaving 2 bases not matched to a gene. For the CDR3, the DNA is TGCAGTGCTTCTAGCGGGAGGGTCCAAGAGACCCAGTACTTC. Protein: CSASSGRVQETQYF.

This clonotype was observed at least ten times. The V call is TRBV5-1, the J call TRBJ2-3; 8 nucleotides match TRBD1. The CDR3 sequence is 17 residues long. Trimming took 1 base from V and 5 from J; bases not matched to a gene: 12. Germline V gene lookup returns CDR1 SGHRS and CDR2 YFSETQ. The chain's CDR3 is CASSLSHPGQEIDTQYF. CDR3 bases: TGCGCCAGCAGCTTGTCCCACCCGGGACAGGAAATAGATACGCAGTATTTT.

This clonotype occurred a few times. The V and J genes are TRBV28 and TRBJ2-7; D call uncertain. Germline CDR1 reads MDHEN; CDR2 reads SYDVKM. CDR3 length: 14 amino acids. V lost 0 bases to trimming and J lost 4 bases, with 10 bases between them. This CDR3 is CASSLWGSSYEQYF. In DNA, the CDR3 is TGTGCCAGCAGTTTATGGGGGTCGTCTTACGAGCAGTACTTC.

In the case of this clonotype: This may stem from a read error, because a much larger clone lies one nucleotide away. V gene TRBV20-1 combines with J gene TRBJ2-7, with 13 bases matching TRBD2. The junction had 4 bases not matched to a gene; V was cut back by 0 bases and J by 5 bases. This CDR3 comprises 15 residues. Per germline, CDR1 DFQATT and CDR2 SNEGSKA (reference sequence). CDR3 coding DNA: TGCAGTGCTAGAGACCGACTAGCGGGGGGAGACGAGCAGTACTTC. Amino acids: CSARDRLAGGDEQYF.

This chain joins TRBV29-1 and TRBJ1-1; no definite D call. This CDR3 comprises 11 residues. V lost 4 bases and J 3 bases, leaving 6 bases between the germline ends. The germline V gene has CDR1 SQVTM and CDR2 ANQGSEA. The CDR3 is CSVGRDTEAFF. The CDR3 nucleotides read TGCAGCGTTGGCAGAGACACTGAAGCTTTCTTT.

V is TRBV10-1 and J is TRBJ2-1, with 9 positions matching TRBD1. This CDR3 is built from 16 residues. Unmatched junction bases numbered 11, after V lost 5 bases and J lost 6 bases. Germline assignment: CDR1 WNHNN and CDR2 SYGVQD (reference sequence). The CDR3: CASSPGQGKFANEQFF. The CDR3 DNA reads TGCGCCAGCAGTCCCGGACAGGGGAAATTCGCCAATGAGCAGTTCTTC.

The chain has TRBV18 and TRBJ2-1; 14 nucleotides line up with TRBD2. The CDR3 runs 19 residues. CDR1 and CDR2 (germline): KGHSH, LQKENI. The V and J ends lost 4 bases and 4 bases, in that order; junction bases with no gene match: 12. Here the CDR3 reads CASSRIPGTSGRGYNEQFF. The CDR3 nucleotides are TGTGCCAGCTCACGCATTCCCGGGACTAGCGGGAGAGGATACAATGAGCAGTTCTTC.

This clonotype was counted at least ten times. The J gene is TRBJ2-7, the V gene TRBV29-1; weak D call: TRBD1 (5 bases). CDR3 length: 12 amino acids. Germline V gene data show CDR1 as SQVTM and CDR2 as ANQGSEA. V was trimmed by 4 bases and J by 6 bases, leaving 13 bases between them. In DNA, the CDR3 is TGCAGCGTTGTAACAGGTGTTCTCGAGCAGTACTTC. Translated: CSVVTGVLEQYF.

J is TRBJ2-1 and V is TRBV7-9; a possible D gene is TRBD2 (5 bases). Trimming removed 2 bases at V and 10 bases at J, with 21 bases between. Germline CDR1 and CDR2: SEHNR and FQNEAQ (reference sequence). CDR3 length: 16 residues. This chain's CDR3 is CASSLLLAPPPGEQFF. Here the CDR3 DNA reads TGTGCCAGCAGCTTACTTCTAGCCCCTCCCCCAGGAGAGCAGTTCTTC. Based on the CDR3 plus reference TRBV7-9 and TRBJ2-1, the full variable domain is DTGVSQNPRHKITKRGQNVTFRCDPISEHNRLYWYRQTLGQGPEFLTYFQNEAQLEKSRLLSDRFSAERPKGSFSTLEIQRTEQGDSAMYLCASSLLLAPPPGEQFFGPGTRLTVL.

This clonotype is a singleton in its sample. The chain has TRBV28 and TRBJ2-7; 7 nucleotides match TRBD1. V gave up 5 bases and J gave up 0 bases; unmatched junction bases: 10. CDR1 and CDR2 (germline): MDHEN, SYDVKM. The CDR3 contains 16 residues. The CDR3 sequence: CASSGPQGTGSYEQYF. CDR3 nucleotides: TGTGCCAGCAGTGGCCCACAGGGGACGGGCTCCTACGAGCAGTACTTC.

This clonotype was recorded at least ten times. The CDR3 spells CASSVETQYF. DNA for the CDR3: TGTGCCAGCTCGGTTGAGACCCAGTACTTC. V and J are TRBV6-1 and TRBJ2-5, with D unclear. In germline, CDR1 is MNHNS, CDR2 SASEGT. This CDR3 has 10 amino acids. Trimming removed 8 bases from V and 5 bases from J, with 6 bases in between.

CDR3 residues: CASSLRLAGGPYEQYF. CDR3 DNA: TGTGCCAGCAGCTTAAGGCTAGCGGGGGGGCCCTACGAGCAGTACTTC. The rearrangement joins TRBV11-2 to TRBJ2-7, with 12 bases matching TRBD2. Per the germline V gene, CDR1 is SGHAT and CDR2 is FQNNGV. The J segment lost 2 bases and the V segment lost 2 bases, leaving 4 bases of the junction unmatched. There are 16 residues in the CDR3. Together with reference TRBV11-2 and TRBJ2-7, the CDR3 gives the full variable domain: EAGVAQSPRYKIIEKRQSVAFWCNPISGHATLYWYQQILGQGPKLLIQFQNNGVVDDSQLPKDRFSAERLKGVDSTLKIQPAKLEDSAVYLCASSLRLAGGPYEQYFGPGTRLTVT.

This clonotype was counted ten times or more. The chain uses TRBV29-1 and TRBJ2-7; TRBD1 might be the D (6 bases). The CDR3 covers 12 residues. V was clipped by 4 bases and J by 6 bases, with 13 bases between them. CDR1 and CDR2 (germline): SQVTM, ANQGSEA. CDR3 amino acids: CSVVWGLGEQYF. In nucleotides, the CDR3 is TGCAGCGTTGTGTGGGGGCTAGGCGAGCAGTACTTC.

This clonotype was recorded many times. The chain combines TRBV29-1 with TRBJ2-7; 9 nucleotides match TRBD1. This CDR3 region has 12 residues. V was pared by 7 bases and J by 3 bases, with 4 bases of the junction left unmatched. The germline V gene has CDR1 SQVTM and CDR2 ANQGSEA. CDR3 region: CSGMGQGYEQYF. Written as DNA, the CDR3 is TGCAGCGGCATGGGACAGGGCTACGAGCAGTACTTC.

This clonotype occurred a few times. This chain's CDR3 is CASSYSRITYEQYF. The CDR3, as DNA: TGTGCCAGCAGTTACTCGAGGATTACCTACGAGCAGTACTTC. V usage is TRBV6-5 and J usage is TRBJ2-7; unclear D gene. CDR1 MNHEY and CDR2 SVGAGI come from the germline V gene. The CDR3 is made up of 14 amino acids. The germline V and J ends were trimmed by 0 bases and 2 bases, with 8 bases remaining between them.

This clonotype was recorded once. The rearrangement joins TRBV7-3 to TRBJ2-3; 8 nucleotides align to TRBD1. Unmatched junction bases numbered 0, after V lost 0 bases and J lost 4 bases. The germline CDR1 and CDR2 sequences are SGHTA and FQGTGA. The CDR3 covers 14 residues. This CDR3 reads CASSLTDRADTQYF. The CDR3 DNA follows: TGTGCCAGCAGCTTAACGGACAGGGCAGATACGCAGTATTTT.

This clonotype came up many times. The chain is built from TRBV20-1 and TRBJ2-5, with D perhaps being TRBD1 or TRBD2 (5 bases each). The CDR3 is made up of 12 amino acids. Looked up from germline, CDR1 is DFQATT and CDR2 is SNEGSKA (reference sequence). Trimming took 6 bases from V and 1 from J, leaving 9 bases between them. Here the CDR3 reads CSAGTFQETQYF. CDR3 DNA sequence: TGCAGTGCCGGGACGTTCCAAGAGACCCAGTACTTC.

The chain combines TRBV12-3 or TRBV12-4 with TRBJ1-2, with a possible D match to TRBD1 (6 bases). V dropped 5 bases and J dropped 5 bases, with 15 bases sitting between them. The CDR3 sequence is 14 residues long. Written as DNA, the CDR3 is TGTGCCAGCAGTCCTAGGACAGTCGAATATGGCTACACCTTC. It encodes CASSPRTVEYGYTF.

The sample holds a few counts of this clonotype. V and J are TRBV30 and TRBJ1-2, with D uncertain. V was pared by 2 bases and J by 1 base, with 5 bases between. Germline lookup yields CDR1 GTSNPN and CDR2 SVGIG (reference sequence). The CDR3 consists of 12 residues. The chain's CDR3 is CAWSRGNYGYTF. The CDR3 DNA sequence: TGTGCCTGGAGTCGGGGTAACTATGGCTACACCTTC.

This clonotype was seen ten or more times. The chain uses TRBV12-3 or TRBV12-4 and TRBJ2-1; TRBD2 aligns across 11 bases. V lost 8 bases, J lost 9 bases, and 12 bases stayed unmatched. This CDR3 has 15 amino acids. The CDR3 DNA is TGTGCCAGCGGGATAGGGCTAGCGGGAGGCATTGAGCAGTTCTTC. Residues: CASGIGLAGGIEQFF.

The chain has TRBV27 and TRBJ2-7, with a tentative D call TRBD1 (6 bases). Germline V gives CDR1 MNHEY, CDR2 SMNVEV (reference sequence). Trimming cost V 4 bases and J 7 bases, with 14 bases left between them. The CDR3 covers 13 residues. Written as DNA, the CDR3 is TGTGCCAGCAGTTCCTTGTTCAGGGGAGAGCAGTACTTC. Translated, it gives CASSSLFRGEQYF.

CDR3 amino acids: CSVDPGEGYEQYF. Written as DNA, the CDR3 is TGCAGCGTTGACCCAGGGGAAGGATACGAGCAGTACTTC. The rearrangement links TRBV29-1 to TRBJ2-7; weak D call: TRBD1 (6 bases). Germline-derived CDR1 and CDR2 are SQVTM and ANQGSEA. With 3 bases removed from V and 4 bases from J, the gap between germline ends came to 13 bases. The length of the CDR3 is 13 residues.

This clonotype was counted at least ten times. The chain uses TRBV25-1 and TRBJ2-3; 9 bases line up with TRBD2. Germline V lookup: CDR1 MGHDK, CDR2 SYGVNS. J lost 4 bases, V lost 3 bases, and 17 bases had no gene match. The CDR3 length is 19 residues. The CDR3 here is CASSEGSRSGRVVADTQYF. The CDR3 bases are TGTGCCAGCAGTGAGGGCAGCCGTAGCGGGAGAGTGGTTGCAGATACGCAGTATTTT. Looking up the rest from reference TRBV25-1 and TRBJ2-3 gives the full variable domain: EADIYQTPRYLVIGTGKKITLECSQTMGHDKMYWYQQDPGMELHLIHYSYGVNSTEKGDLSSESTVSRIRTEHFPLTLESARPSHTSQYLCASSEGSRSGRVVADTQYFGPGTRLTVL.

This clonotype was detected only a few times. The rearrangement joins TRBV20-1 to TRBJ2-3, with 9 bases lining up with TRBD2. This CDR3 has 13 residues. Trimming removed 5 bases from V and 6 bases from J; junction bases left unmatched: 6. Germline values: CDR1 DFQATT, CDR2 SNEGSKA (reference sequence). The CDR3 protein is CSAPGLALDTQYF. In DNA, the CDR3 is TGCAGTGCTCCGGGACTAGCATTGGATACGCAGTATTTT.

The chain carries TRBV27 and TRBJ2-7, with TRBD1 matching 8 bases. Trimming at V came to 3 bases and at J to 3 bases, leaving 7 bases not matched to a gene. This CDR3 contains 15 residues. The germline V gene encodes CDR1 MNHEY and CDR2 SMNVEV (reference sequence). CDR3 protein: CASSFVDRVSYEQYF. The CDR3 DNA sequence: TGTGCCAGCAGTTTTGTGGACAGGGTAAGCTACGAGCAGTACTTC.

This clonotype was found many times. The chain carries TRBV30 and TRBJ2-1, with 10 positions matching TRBD2. Germline V gene data show CDR1 as GTSNPN and CDR2 as SVGIG (reference sequence). CDR3 length: 13 amino acids. The J segment lost 15 bases and the V segment lost 3 bases, leaving 11 bases of the junction unmatched. The CDR3 DNA reads TGTGCCTGGAGCCCAGCGGGGGGGCCTTTCCTGTTCTTC. Its translation: CAWSPAGGPFLFF.

This rearrangement joins TRBV29-1 to TRBJ2-7; the D gene is possibly TRBD1 (6 bases). The germline V gene encodes CDR1 SQVTM and CDR2 ANQGSEA. V lost 2 bases and J 2 bases, leaving 10 bases between the germline ends. The CDR3 has 13 amino acids. The CDR3 DNA follows: TGCAGCGTTGAAATGCAGGGGACCTACGAGCAGTACTTC. Translation gives CSVEMQGTYEQYF.